This T cell receptor beta chain was sequenced in a study of cytomegalovirus exposure and HLA in healthy donors. Whole-study results and caveats: It was confirmed in vitro that a few of the CMV-associated chains were specific for CMV antigens.

This CDR3 has 17 amino acids. In its sample, this clone was seen a few times. What it binds is not known. The primer mix had 60 Vbeta and 13 Jbeta primers. The repertoire was sequenced with immunoSEQ multiplex PCR; TCRdb's copy has only in-frame clones and lacks some. The sample includes 55,000 or so clones, 82% seen only once; the top ten take 2.9%. The sequenced sample was PBMCs. This TCR was recovered from a man aged 50 to 59 in good health and CMV-seronegative. This chain connects TRBV21-1 to TRBJ2-7; the table's TRBD2 call for D was not verified on the DNA. TRBV21-1 has pseudogene status. CDR3 amino acids: CASSKDQGLSSSYEQYF. CDR3 sequence (DNA): TGTGCCAGCAGCAAAGATCAGGGACTTAGCAGCTCCTACGAGCAGTACTTC.